The rows below give T cell receptor beta chains drawn from one sample of a study of cytomegalovirus exposure and HLA in healthy donors. The method was immunoSEQ multiplex PCR; TCRdb's version includes in-frame clones alone and lacks a portion of them. Of under 200,000 clones listed, roughly 70% were seen once; the top ten hold under 3%. The sequencing sample was made of PBMCs. These TCRs come from a woman between 45 and 65 years old in good health and CMV-seropositive. Both conserved end residues are part of each CDR3. Fields, in order: V gene, D gene, J gene, clone size, CDR3 protein, CDR3 DNA. The D gene is left open where the match is weak. Not every row has a clone size; where given, it reads once, few, many or a size class.

>TRBV7-6|TRBD1|TRBJ2-2|-
CASSPLAGTGNTGELFF
TGTGCCAGCAGCCCGCTCGCCGGGACAGGGAACACCGGGGAGCTGTTTTTT
>TRBV15|TRBD2|TRBJ2-5|-
CATSRDYGGGKITETQYF
TGTGCCACCAGCAGAGATTACGGCGGGGGGAAAATTACAGAGACCCAGTACTTC
>TRBV18|-|TRBJ1-3|-
CASSPTHDTVTGNTIYF
TGTGCCAGCTCACCTACGCACGACACCGTAACGGGAAACACCATATATTTT
>TRBV27|-|TRBJ2-3|few
CAAREWGAADTQYF
TGTGCCGCACGGGAGTGGGGAGCCGCAGATACGCAGTATTTT
>TRBV2|TRBD1|TRBJ2-1|-
CASWTGSTYNEQFF
TGTGCCAGCTGGACAGGGTCCACCTACAATGAGCAGTTCTTC
>TRBV30|TRBD2|TRBJ2-7|-
CAWSGGGGNLVYEQYF
TGTGCCTGGAGTGGTGGCGGGGGGAACCTAGTCTACGAGCAGTACTTC
>TRBV2|-|TRBJ1-6|-
CASSVETEYNSPLHF
TGTGCCAGCAGTGTAGAGACGGAGTATAATTCACCCCTCCACTTT
>TRBV4-2|-|TRBJ1-6|once
CASSQDLRDSYHF
TGTGCCAGCAGCCAAGATTTAAGAGACAGCTACCACTTT
>TRBV10-3|TRBD1|TRBJ1-2|few
CAISEVSLAGQGAPGYTF
TGTGCCATCAGTGAGGTCTCTCTGGCAGGACAGGGGGCGCCTGGCTACACCTTC
>TRBV5-1|TRBD1|TRBJ2-1|once
CASSLTGDRVNEQFF
TGCGCCAGCAGCTTAACCGGGGACAGGGTGAATGAGCAGTTCTTC
>TRBV7-2|-|TRBJ1-2|-
CASSQGGNYGYTF
TGTGCCAGCAGTCAAGGGGGTAACTATGGCTACACCTTC
>TRBV14|TRBD1|TRBJ2-1|few
CASSQVRQGEQFF
TGTGCCAGCAGCCAAGTGAGACAGGGGGAGCAGTTCTTC
>TRBV6-4|-|TRBJ2-1|once
CASSTAPSPYNEQFF
TGTGCCAGCAGTACAGCCCCGAGCCCCTACAATGAGCAGTTCTTC
>TRBV9|TRBD2|TRBJ2-3|-
CASSVDGGARAQYF
TGTGCCAGCAGCGTAGACGGGGGGGCCCGAGCGCAGTATTTT
>TRBV4-1|-|TRBJ1-4|-
CASSQDKLRGPAPNEKLFF
TGCGCCAGCAGCCAAGATAAGTTAAGGGGCCCCGCGCCTAATGAAAAACTGTTTTTT
>TRBV7-2|-|TRBJ1-1|-
CASSTTLGREAFF
TGTGCCAGCAGCACCACGTTGGGCAGGGAAGCTTTCTTT
>TRBV27|TRBD1|TRBJ1-2|-
CASRPDRGSRGYTF
TGTGCCAGCAGGCCAGACAGGGGGAGTAGGGGCTACACCTTC
>TRBV2|TRBD1|TRBJ1-4|few
CASSEGTGGLGEKLFF
TGTGCCAGCAGTGAAGGGACAGGGGGTCTGGGTGAAAAACTGTTTTTT
>TRBV6-1|TRBD1|TRBJ2-3|-
CASSDTQGAVDTQYF
TGTGCCAGCAGTGATACGCAGGGGGCGGTGGATACGCAGTATTTT
>TRBV9|TRBD1|TRBJ1-2|-
CASSSLGQGDFGYTF
TGTGCCAGCAGCTCATTAGGACAGGGAGACTTTGGCTACACCTTC
>TRBV5-1|TRBD2|TRBJ2-3|-
CASSKTSGGGPTQYF
TGCGCCAGCAGCAAGACTAGCGGGGGGGGGCCCACGCAGTATTTT
>TRBV18|-|TRBJ1-1|-
CASSPSYGNTEAFF
TGTGCCAGCTCACCCTCGTACGGGAACACTGAAGCTTTCTTT
>TRBV2|-|TRBJ2-5|few
CASSDREETQYF
TGTGCCAGCAGTGACAGGGAAGAGACCCAGTACTTC
>TRBV7-9|TRBD1|TRBJ2-7|-
CSSSLWGQGTSYEQYF
TGTTCCAGCAGCTTATGGGGACAGGGAACTTCCTACGAGCAGTACTTC
>TRBV5-4|-|TRBJ2-7|once
CASSLGSGYAYEQYF
TGTGCCAGCAGCTTGGGATCGGGTTACGCCTACGAGCAGTACTTC
>TRBV19|-|TRBJ1-1|-
CASSIMSGLNTEAFF
TGTGCCAGTAGTATAATGAGCGGGCTGAACACTGAAGCTTTCTTT
>TRBV7-9|-|TRBJ1-6|-
CSSSSGNSPLHF
TGTTCCAGCAGCTCGGGGAATTCACCCCTCCACTTT
>TRBV9|-|TRBJ2-1|once
CASSYLGGYEQFF
TGTGCCAGCAGCTATCTCGGAGGCTATGAGCAGTTCTTC
>TRBV6-5|-|TRBJ1-2|-
CASSYGGLGYGYTF
TGTGCCAGCAGTTACGGAGGGTTGGGGTATGGCTACACCTTC
>TRBV5-1|-|TRBJ2-7|-
CASSLMGAEYEQYF
TGCGCCAGCAGCTTGATGGGGGCCGAGTACGAGCAGTACTTC
>TRBV5-5|-|TRBJ2-7|-
CASSSPRLYEQYF
TGTGCCAGCAGCTCCCCAAGACTCTACGAGCAGTACTTC
>TRBV7-9|-|TRBJ2-7|-
CASSLTEVEQYF
TGTGCCAGCAGCTTAACGGAGGTCGAGCAGTACTTC
>TRBV11-2|-|TRBJ2-7|-
CASSLDADEQYF
TGTGCCAGCAGCTTAGATGCGGACGAGCAGTACTTC
>TRBV7-2|TRBD2|TRBJ2-1|few
CASSPLGLAGGYEQFF
TGTGCCAGCAGCCCCTTGGGACTAGCGGGGGGCTATGAGCAGTTCTTC
>TRBV5-6|TRBD2|TRBJ2-1|-
CASTRGGFTEQFF
TGTGCCAGCACCCGGGGGGGATTCACAGAGCAGTTCTTC
>TRBV2|-|TRBJ1-6|-
CASKGEANSPLHF
TGTGCCAGCAAGGGGGAAGCTAATTCACCCCTCCACTTT
>TRBV15|-|TRBJ2-7|-
CATSRGAQAYEQYF
TGTGCCACCAGCAGGGGGGCTCAAGCCTACGAGCAGTACTTC
>TRBV4-1|TRBD1|TRBJ1-3|-
CASRSTGAVGNTIYF
TGCGCCAGCAGGTCGACAGGGGCCGTTGGAAACACCATATATTTT
>TRBV28|TRBD1|TRBJ1-4|few
CASSLLKGQGNEKLFF
TGTGCCAGCAGTTTATTAAAGGGACAGGGTAATGAAAAACTGTTTTTT
>TRBV6-5|-|TRBJ1-2|-
CASRLPGQNYGYTF
TGTGCCAGCAGGCTACCAGGGCAGAACTATGGCTACACCTTC
>TRBV7-3|TRBD1|TRBJ1-2|-
CASSPGQGGGYTF
TGTGCCAGCAGCCCGGGACAGGGAGGTGGCTACACCTTC
>TRBV4-2|-|TRBJ1-2|-
CASSQGGGRGTF
TGTGCCAGCAGCCAAGGGGGAGGCCGGGGCACCTTC
>TRBV7-3|-|TRBJ1-1|-
CASSPRTGEGNTEAFF
TGTGCCAGCAGCCCCCGGACTGGCGAGGGGAACACTGAAGCTTTCTTT
>TRBV27|-|TRBJ1-1|-
CASSRPGTEAFF
TGTGCCAGCAGCCGCCCCGGCACTGAAGCTTTCTTT
>TRBV2|-|TRBJ1-1|few
CASSSTGSRTEAFF
TGTGCCAGCAGCTCCACAGGGAGTCGGACTGAAGCTTTCTTT
>TRBV7-2|-|TRBJ2-3|-
CASSKTYGGGRDTQYF
TGTGCCAGCAGCAAGACTTACGGAGGGGGCCGGGATACGCAGTATTTT
>TRBV19|TRBD2|TRBJ2-1|few
CASRRSGGQYNEQFF
TGTGCCAGTAGACGGAGCGGGGGGCAGTACAATGAGCAGTTCTTC
>TRBV18|TRBD1|TRBJ2-7|-
CASSMGQGLYEQYF
TGTGCCAGCTCTATGGGACAGGGGTTGTACGAGCAGTACTTC
>TRBV2|-|TRBJ2-2|few
CASSLETGELFF
TGTGCCAGCAGTCTAGAAACCGGGGAGCTGTTTTTT